The 26 T cell receptor beta chains below all came from one sample that was sequenced in a study of blood T cell repertoires in COVID-19. TCRdb's table, derived via immunoSEQ multiplex PCR, lists solely in-frame clones and lacks some. This table holds approximately 140,000 clones, around 80% found once. The specimen was peripheral blood. The receptors here all came from a man aged 45 to 65 with acute or convalescent COVID-19.

For the CDR3, the DNA is TGTGCCAGCAGTGGCCGCAGGGGGCCTGGGAACACTGAAGCTTTCTTT. Translation: CASSGRRGPGNTEAFF. The chain employs TRBV6-1 and TRBJ1-1; 8 positions match TRBD1. This CDR3 spans 16 amino acids. CDR1 and CDR2 from the germline V gene are MNHNS and SASEGT. The V segment lost 4 bases and the J segment 1 base; nucleotides outside the gene matches: 8.

This chain uses TRBV7-9 with TRBJ2-2; 10 nucleotides line up with TRBD2. Trimming at V came to 3 bases and at J to 1 base, leaving 11 bases not matched to a gene. Germline V gives CDR1 SEHNR, CDR2 FQNEAQ (reference sequence). The CDR3 spans 19 residues. In DNA, the CDR3 is TGTGCCAGCAGCTTTGGCCCCCCGCGACTAGCGGGGAACACCGGGGAGCTGTTTTTT. It translates to CASSFGPPRLAGNTGELFF.

This clone has just one count. The rearrangement links TRBV5-1 to TRBJ2-3; TRBD2 agrees at 8 bases. J was trimmed by 4 bases and V by 4 bases; bases with no gene match: 11. Germline V gives CDR1 SGHRS, CDR2 YFSETQ. The CDR3 sequence is 16 residues long. This CDR3 is CASSPGGWGDADTQYF. The CDR3 DNA reads TGCGCCAGCAGCCCGGGGGGGTGGGGCGACGCAGATACGCAGTATTTT.

This chain uses TRBV28 with TRBJ1-5; D may be TRBD1 (6 bases). Trimming cost V 1 base and J 3 bases, with 19 bases left between them. The CDR3 loop spans 18 amino acids. Looked up from germline, CDR1 is MDHEN and CDR2 is SYDVKM. The CDR3 region is CASSLLSLGRGLNQPQHF. The CDR3 region has the DNA TGTGCCAGCAGTTTATTGTCGTTGGGCAGGGGCCTCAATCAGCCCCAGCATTTT.

The genes are TRBV11-3 and TRBJ2-7, with 8 bases that match TRBD2. This CDR3 contains 16 residues. The trim removed 5 bases at V and 0 bases at J, leaving 9 bases unmatched. Germline CDR1 is SGHNT and CDR2 is YENEEA. CDR3 amino acids: CASSPGPAGASYEQYF. Here the CDR3 DNA reads TGTGCCAGCAGCCCAGGACCAGCGGGGGCCTCCTACGAGCAGTACTTC.

The rearrangement links TRBV7-8 to TRBJ2-1; TRBD2 is a possible D gene (6 bases). Trimming left V 0 bases short and J 9 bases short, with 15 bases between. The germline V gene encodes CDR1 SGHVS and CDR2 FQNEAQ. CDR3 length: 15 amino acids. The DNA of the CDR3 is TGTGCCAGCAGCTTAGCACGGGGGAAGGAGGCTGAGCAGTTCTTC. This sequence encodes CASSLARGKEAEQFF.

The rearrangement joins TRBV28 to TRBJ1-2; weak D call: TRBD1 (5 bases). The CDR3 loop spans 12 amino acids. CDR1 and CDR2 from the germline V gene are MDHEN and SYDVKM. With 5 bases removed from V and 7 bases from J, the gap between germline ends came to 11 bases. In nucleotides, the CDR3 is TGTGCCAGCAGTGTTAGGGGCGGTGGCTACACCTTC. Encoded protein: CASSVRGGGYTF.

The chain employs TRBV19 and TRBJ1-2, with TRBD1 matching 8 bases. With 5 bases clipped from V and 7 bases from J, the junction kept 12 bases outside the gene matches. This CDR3 has 15 residues. Looked up from germline, CDR1 is LNHDA and CDR2 is SQIVND (reference sequence). CDR3 sequence: CASSSSRTGKSGYTF. The DNA for the CDR3 is TGTGCCAGTAGTTCCTCGCGGACAGGGAAGAGTGGCTACACCTTC. Drawing the rest from reference TRBV19 and TRBJ1-2, the complete variable domain is DGGITQSPKYLFRKEGQNVTLSCEQNLNHDAMYWYRQDPGQGLRLIYYSQIVNDFQKGDIAEGYSVSREKKESFPLTVTSAQKNPTAFYLCASSSSRTGKSGYTFGSGTRLTVV.

The chain links TRBV18 to TRBJ2-3; 12 nucleotides align to TRBD2. J gave up 6 bases and V 6 bases, and 10 bases lay outside the gene matches. The V gene's germline CDR1 is KGHSH and CDR2 LQKENI. This CDR3 has 16 amino acids. CDR3 amino acids: CASSPTSGGPGDTQYF. DNA for the CDR3: TGTGCCAGCTCGCCGACTAGCGGGGGCCCAGGGGATACGCAGTATTTT.

CDR3 residues: CASSQRGGGDYNEQFF. The CDR3 DNA sequence: TGTGCCAGCAGCCAAAGGGGCGGGGGGGACTACAATGAGCAGTTCTTC. The chain employs TRBV4-2 and TRBJ2-1; 9 nucleotides line up with TRBD2. CDR1 LGHNA and CDR2 YNFKEQ come from the germline V gene. This CDR3 is 16 amino acids long. J lost 3 bases, V lost 2 bases, and 5 bases had no gene match.

V and J are TRBV5-1 and TRBJ1-4, with 8 bases identical to TRBD1. V shed 2 bases and J 4 bases; nucleotides not matched to a gene: 4. Germline V gene lookup returns CDR1 SGHRS and CDR2 YFSETQ. The CDR3 has 15 residues. CDR3 loop: CASSFDRGHNEKLFF. The CDR3 nucleotides are TGCGCCAGCAGCTTCGACAGGGGCCATAATGAAAAACTGTTTTTT. The full variable domain, in which reference TRBV5-1 and TRBJ1-4 provide the parts outside the CDR3, is KAGVTQTPRYLIKTRGQQVTLSCSPISGHRSVSWYQQTPGQGLQFLFEYFSETQRNKGNFPGRFSGRQFSNSRSEMNVSTLELGDSALYLCASSFDRGHNEKLFFGSGTQLSVL.

This clone turned up a few times. The chain has TRBV12-3 or TRBV12-4 and TRBJ1-2, with D possibly being TRBD1 (5 bases). The V gene lost 7 bases and the J gene lost 2 bases, with 8 bases spanning the gap. The CDR3 has 12 residues. CDR3 protein: CASTRQNYGYTF. The CDR3 DNA sequence: TGTGCCAGCACGCGACAGAACTATGGCTACACCTTC.

V is TRBV6-5 and J is TRBJ2-7; 8 bases are a match to TRBD2. This CDR3 has 15 residues. The trim removed 9 bases at V and 0 bases at J, leaving 10 bases unmatched. CDR1 MNHEY and CDR2 SVGAGI come from the germline V gene. The CDR3 DNA follows: TGTGCCAGTTCCCGGTCGGGAGGGGACTCCTACGAGCAGTACTTC. Translation gives CASSRSGGDSYEQYF.

The rearrangement links TRBV10-3 to TRBJ2-3, with D hard to call. Germline-derived CDR1 and CDR2 are ENHRY and SYGVKD. Trimming pared 4 bases from V and 8 bases from J, leaving 19 bases between. There are 15 residues in the CDR3. The CDR3 nucleotides are TGTGCCATCAGTGCTCCGGATCGAGCCCCGGGTACGCAGTATTTT. Translating gives CAISAPDRAPGTQYF.

V and J are TRBV19 and TRBJ1-1, with D perhaps TRBD1 (6 bases). The length of the CDR3 is 13 residues. Germline CDR1 LNHDA, CDR2 SQIVND (reference sequence). V lost 7 bases to trimming and J lost 1 base, with 10 bases between them. The CDR3 loop is CASNVQGNTEAFF. CDR3 in DNA: TGTGCCAGTAATGTACAGGGGAACACTGAAGCTTTCTTT.

This sequence joins TRBV2 and TRBJ2-5; D might be TRBD2 (6 bases). With 8 bases removed from V and 5 bases from J, the gap between germline ends came to 12 bases. CDR3 size: 12 residues. CDR1 is SNHLY and CDR2 is FYNNEI in the germline V gene. This chain's CDR3 is CASGGLGETQYF. CDR3 coding DNA: TGTGCCAGCGGGGGGTTGGGCGAGACCCAGTACTTC.

The chain carries TRBV25-1 and TRBJ1-1, with 8 bases that match TRBD1. Germline CDR1 reads MGHDK; CDR2 reads SYGVNS. CDR3 length: 13 amino acids. With 6 bases clipped from V and 5 bases from J, the junction kept 5 bases outside the gene matches. CDR3 coding DNA: TGTGCCAGCAGCCTGACAGGGGAGACTGAAGCTTTCTTT. Amino acid sequence: CASSLTGETEAFF. The whole variable domain, filled in from reference TRBV25-1 and TRBJ1-1, reads EADIYQTPRYLVIGTGKKITLECSQTMGHDKMYWYQQDPGMELHLIHYSYGVNSTEKGDLSSESTVSRIRTEHFPLTLESARPSHTSQYLCASSLTGETEAFFGQGTRLTVV.

A few counts support this clone. J is TRBJ2-7 and V is TRBV27, with 8 bases matching TRBD1. V lost 6 bases to trimming and J lost 0 bases; unmatched junction nucleotides: 7. This CDR3 is built from 15 residues. The germline V gene has CDR1 MNHEY and CDR2 SMNVEV (reference sequence). Here the CDR3 reads CASRKGQASSYEQYF. CDR3 DNA sequence: TGTGCCAGCAGGAAGGGACAGGCAAGCTCCTACGAGCAGTACTTC.

Only a few counts were recorded for this clone. This chain links TRBV4-2 with TRBJ1-1, with 9 bases that match TRBD1. This CDR3 comprises 17 residues. The V segment lost 3 bases and the J segment 8 bases; nucleotides outside the gene matches: 16. The V gene's germline CDR1 is LGHNA and CDR2 YNFKEQ. Written as DNA, the CDR3 is TGTGCCAGCAGCCATGGGACAGGGTTGAACGGGGACAACGAAGCTTTCTTT. This gives the protein CASSHGTGLNGDNEAFF.

The chain joins TRBV9 to TRBJ2-2, with D possibly TRBD1 on 5 matching bases. The CDR3 is 15 amino acids. Trimming shortened V by 0 bases and J by 3 bases, and 9 bases separated the two germline ends. The V gene's germline CDR1 is SGDLS and CDR2 YYNGEE. CDR3 in DNA: TGTGCCAGCAGCGTAGCTGGGGCGGACACCGGGGAGCTGTTTTTT. Amino acid sequence: CASSVAGADTGELFF.

This chain links TRBV6-5 with TRBJ2-4, with D possibly being TRBD2 (7 bases). Looked up from germline, CDR1 is MNHEY and CDR2 is SVGAGI. V was pared by 6 bases and J by 1 base, with 13 bases between. The CDR3 is 15 residues long. This chain's CDR3 is CASRGGVSAKNIQYF. The CDR3 DNA is TGTGCCAGCAGAGGGGGGGTGTCGGCCAAAAACATTCAGTACTTC.

Concerning this clone: This sample also contains other DNA sequences that code for the same CDR3. The chain uses TRBV29-1 and TRBJ1-1; D remains ambiguous. Germline V gene lookup returns CDR1 SQVTM and CDR2 ANQGSEA. The CDR3 length is 10 residues. Trimming took off 7 bases at V and 1 base at J, with 4 bases between the two ends. The CDR3 loop is CSAQNTEAFF. The CDR3 DNA follows: TGCAGCGCCCAGAACACTGAAGCTTTCTTT.

The chain recombines TRBV9 with TRBJ2-5; TRBD1 matches 8 bases. The CDR3 covers 14 residues. Unmatched junction bases numbered 9, after V lost 4 bases and J lost 7 bases. Germline CDR1 SGDLS, CDR2 YYNGEE. The CDR3 sequence is CASSSDREQRTQYF. In DNA, the CDR3 is TGTGCCAGCAGCTCGGACAGGGAGCAACGGACCCAGTACTTC.

J is TRBJ1-4 and V is TRBV23-1; 12 bases agree with TRBD1. TRBV23-1 is classed as an ORF, of uncertain function. The CDR3 consists of 18 residues. V lost 6 bases, J lost 2 bases, and 10 bases stayed unmatched. CDR3 coding DNA: TGCGCCAGCAGACGGGACAGGGGGCCACCGGCGACTAATGAAAAACTGTTTTTT. Its translation: CASRRDRGPPATNEKLFF.

This clone was recorded a few times. CDR3 protein: CASSLAGAPTEKLFF. The CDR3 region has the DNA TGCGCCAGCAGCTTGGCAGGGGCGCCGACTGAAAAACTGTTTTTT. The chain carries TRBV5-1 and TRBJ1-4, with a weak D call TRBD1 (6 bases). Germline V lookup: CDR1 SGHRS, CDR2 YFSETQ. Trimming removed 0 bases at V and 7 bases at J, with 13 bases between. CDR3 size: 15 residues.

The chain joins TRBV5-1 to TRBJ1-2, with 7 bases fitting TRBD1. Trimming took 0 bases from V and 2 from J; bases not matched to a gene: 7. CDR3 length: 16 amino acids. Germline CDR1 and CDR2: SGHRS and YFSETQ. CDR3 loop: CASSLGTRDSNYGYTF. As DNA, the CDR3 is TGCGCCAGCAGCTTGGGGACCCGGGACAGCAACTATGGCTACACCTTC. The whole variable domain, filled in from reference TRBV5-1 and TRBJ1-2, reads KAGVTQTPRYLIKTRGQQVTLSCSPISGHRSVSWYQQTPGQGLQFLFEYFSETQRNKGNFPGRFSGRQFSNSRSEMNVSTLELGDSALYLCASSLGTRDSNYGYTFGSGTRLTVV.